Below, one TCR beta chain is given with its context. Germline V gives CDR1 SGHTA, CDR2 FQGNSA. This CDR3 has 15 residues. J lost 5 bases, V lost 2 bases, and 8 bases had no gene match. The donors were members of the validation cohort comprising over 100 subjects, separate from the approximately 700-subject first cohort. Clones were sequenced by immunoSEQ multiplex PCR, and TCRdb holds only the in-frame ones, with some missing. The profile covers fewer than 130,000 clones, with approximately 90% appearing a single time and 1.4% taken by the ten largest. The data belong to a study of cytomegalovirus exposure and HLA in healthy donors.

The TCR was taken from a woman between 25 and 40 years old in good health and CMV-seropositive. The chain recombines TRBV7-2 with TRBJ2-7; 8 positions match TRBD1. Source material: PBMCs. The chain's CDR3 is CASSLRWQGANEQYF. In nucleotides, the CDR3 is TGTGCCAGCAGCTTACGCTGGCAGGGGGCGAACGAGCAGTACTTC.